The clone carrying this T cell receptor beta chain was picked up one time. This record comes from a study of blood T cell repertoires in COVID-19. Study in general: Samples taken during acute and convalescent COVID-19 were collected in the United States, Italy and Spain. Sources were T cells, B-cell-depleted T cells, or PBMCs; the material itself was cDNA or gDNA.

Germline-derived CDR1 and CDR2 are SGHTA and FQGNSA. The length of the CDR3 is 15 residues. With V trimmed by 4 bases and J by 5 bases, 7 bases remained unmatched. Original processing methods: Estimates of nucleated cell counts were drawn from the amplification of reference gene primers. Clones were read by immunoSEQ multiplex PCR, and TCRdb kept only the in-frame ones, dropping some. That table gives V, J and clone size, and the DNA gave D and trimming. The data show about 34,000 clones, with roughly 85% seen just once and around 15% held by the top ten. This clonotype was obtained from a human donor with acute or convalescent COVID-19. The donor label of this sample is uncertain. Specimen: peripheral blood. The chain links TRBV7-2 to TRBJ2-1, with TRBD2 identical over 8 bases. The CDR3 is CASSSGLVGNNEQFF. The CDR3 DNA reads as TGTGCCAGCAGCTCGGGACTAGTGGGAAACAATGAGCAGTTCTTC. Full variable domain (missing parts from reference TRBV7-2 and TRBJ2-1): GAGVSQSPSNKVTEKGKDVELRCDPISGHTALYWYRQSLGQGLEFLIYFQGNSAPDKSGLPSDRFSAERTGGSVSTLTIQRTQQEDSAVYLCASSSGLVGNNEQFFGPGTRLTVL.